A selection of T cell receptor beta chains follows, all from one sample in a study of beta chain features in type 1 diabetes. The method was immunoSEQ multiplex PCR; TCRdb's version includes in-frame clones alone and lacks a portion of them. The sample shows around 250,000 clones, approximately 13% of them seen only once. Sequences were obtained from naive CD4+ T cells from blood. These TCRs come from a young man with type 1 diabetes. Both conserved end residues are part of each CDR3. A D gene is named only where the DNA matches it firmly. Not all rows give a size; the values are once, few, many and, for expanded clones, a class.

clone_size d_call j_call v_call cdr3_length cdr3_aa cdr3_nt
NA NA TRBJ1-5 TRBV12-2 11 CASRSDQPQHF TGTGCAAGTCGCTCGGATCAGCCCCAGCATTTT
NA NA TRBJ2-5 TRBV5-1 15 CASSSLGRFQETQYF TGCGCCAGCAGTAGCTTGGGGAGATTCCAAGAGACCCAGTACTTC
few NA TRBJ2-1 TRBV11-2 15 CASSSQQGAYNEQFF TGTGCCAGCAGCTCACAACAGGGAGCCTACAATGAGCAGTTCTTC
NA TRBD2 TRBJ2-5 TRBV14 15 CASSQERLAGETQYF TGTGCCAGCAGCCAAGAGAGACTAGCGGGAGAGACCCAGTACTTC
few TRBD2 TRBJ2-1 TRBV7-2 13 CASSLAGGNEQFF TGTGCCAGCAGCTTGGCGGGGGGGAATGAGCAGTTCTTC
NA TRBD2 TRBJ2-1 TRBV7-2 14 CASSLAWTSDEQFF TGTGCCAGCAGCTTAGCTTGGACTAGCGATGAGCAGTTCTTC
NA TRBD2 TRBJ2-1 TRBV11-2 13 CASSLGLAGEQFF TGTGCCAGCAGCCTAGGACTAGCTGGGGAGCAGTTCTTC
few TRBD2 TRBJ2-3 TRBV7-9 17 CASSLWGTSGITDTQYF TGTGCCAGCAGCTTATGGGGGACTAGCGGGATCACAGATACGCAGTATTTT
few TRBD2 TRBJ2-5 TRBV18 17 CASSRGLAGALQETQYF TGTGCCAGCTCACGAGGGCTAGCGGGAGCCCTCCAAGAGACCCAGTACTTC
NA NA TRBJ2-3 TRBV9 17 CASSVDLRAGARDTQYF TGTGCCAGCAGCGTAGATCTCCGGGCGGGGGCGAGAGATACGCAGTATTTT
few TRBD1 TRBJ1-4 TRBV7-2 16 CASSLPPGQGIEKLFF TGTGCCAGCAGCTTGCCCCCGGGACAGGGCATTGAAAAACTGTTTTTT
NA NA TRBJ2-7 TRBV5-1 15 CASSRKTATGNEQYF TGCGCCAGCAGCCGTAAAACTGCTACAGGGAACGAGCAGTACTTC
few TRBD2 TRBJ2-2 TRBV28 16 CASSLYGGGRAGELFF TGTGCCAGCAGTTTATACGGGGGGGGGCGAGCCGGGGAGCTGTTTTTT
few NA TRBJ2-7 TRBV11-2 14 CASSAGREIYEQYF TGTGCCAGCAGCGCAGGAAGGGAGATCTACGAGCAGTACTTC
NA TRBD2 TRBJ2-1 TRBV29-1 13 CSERLAGANEQFF TGCAGCGAAAGACTAGCGGGAGCCAATGAGCAGTTCTTC
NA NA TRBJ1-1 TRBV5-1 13 CASSIREGTEAFF TGCGCCAGCAGCATCCGGGAGGGCACTGAAGCTTTCTTT
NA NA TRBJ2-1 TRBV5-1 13 CASSENRADEQFF TGCGCCAGCAGCGAGAACAGGGCCGATGAGCAGTTCTTC
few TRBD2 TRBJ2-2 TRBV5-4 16 CASSRVAGSNTGELFF TGTGCCAGCAGCCGAGTAGCGGGGTCGAACACCGGGGAGCTGTTTTTT
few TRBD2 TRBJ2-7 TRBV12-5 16 CASGLGTSGGTYEQYF TGTGCTAGTGGTTTGGGGACTAGCGGGGGAACCTACGAGCAGTACTTC
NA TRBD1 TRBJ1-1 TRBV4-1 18 CASSQIRQGSSSETEAFF TGCGCCAGCAGCCAAATACGACAGGGGTCTTCTTCAGAAACTGAAGCTTTCTTT
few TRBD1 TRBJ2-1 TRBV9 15 CASTLTGGWMDEQFF TGTGCCAGCACCCTTACAGGGGGCTGGATGGATGAGCAGTTCTTC
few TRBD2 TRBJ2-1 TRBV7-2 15 CASTRTSGRAIEQFF TGTGCCAGCACCCGGACTAGCGGGAGGGCCATTGAGCAGTTCTTC
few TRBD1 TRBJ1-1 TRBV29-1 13 CSASTGSNTEAFF TGCAGCGCGTCGACAGGGTCGAACACTGAAGCTTTCTTT
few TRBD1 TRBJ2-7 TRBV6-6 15 CASRPGTGAAYEQYF TGTGCCAGCAGACCCGGGACAGGGGCGGCCTACGAGCAGTACTTC
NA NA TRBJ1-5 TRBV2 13 CASGVEGGQPQHF TGTGCCAGCGGGGTGGAGGGTGGTCAGCCCCAGCATTTT
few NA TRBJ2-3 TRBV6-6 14 CASKAGTNTDTQYF TGTGCCAGCAAGGCGGGGACGAACACAGATACGCAGTATTTT
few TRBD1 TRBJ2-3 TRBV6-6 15 CASSQGQGWPDTQYF TGTGCCAGCAGCCAGGGACAGGGCTGGCCAGATACGCAGTATTTT
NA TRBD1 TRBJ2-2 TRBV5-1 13 CASSWDRPGELFF TGCGCCAGCAGCTGGGACAGGCCCGGGGAGCTGTTTTTT
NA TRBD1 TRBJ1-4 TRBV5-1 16 CASSPGTVATNEKLFF TGCGCCAGCAGCCCCGGGACAGTTGCAACTAATGAAAAACTGTTTTTT
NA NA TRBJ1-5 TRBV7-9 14 CASSFSESSQPQHF TGTGCCAGCAGCTTTTCCGAGTCTAGTCAGCCCCAGCATTTT
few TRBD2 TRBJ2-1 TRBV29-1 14 CSVGLAAIYNEQFF TGCAGCGTAGGACTAGCGGCAATTTACAATGAGCAGTTCTTC
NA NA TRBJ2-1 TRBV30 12 CAWSQARSGLLF TGTGCCTGGAGTCAAGCCCGGTCCGGGTTGCTCTTC
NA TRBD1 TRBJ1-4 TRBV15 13 CATSRPGTGLLFF TGTGCCACCAGCAGACCCGGGACAGGGCTACTGTTTTTT
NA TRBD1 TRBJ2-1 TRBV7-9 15 CASRDNTGGMDEQFF TGTGCCAGCAGGGACAATACAGGGGGCATGGATGAGCAGTTCTTC
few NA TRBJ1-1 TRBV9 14 CASSVTGKDTEAFF TGTGCCAGCAGCGTTACAGGGAAGGACACTGAAGCTTTCTTT
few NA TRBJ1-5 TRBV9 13 CASSVTVNQPQHF TGTGCCAGCAGCGTCACGGTCAATCAGCCCCAGCATTTT
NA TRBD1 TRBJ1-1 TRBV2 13 CASSPGGRAEAFF TGTGCCAGCAGTCCAGGGGGCAGGGCTGAAGCTTTCTTT
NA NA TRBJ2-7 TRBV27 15 CASSSRTSQDYEQYF TGTGCCAGCAGTTCCCGTACCAGTCAAGACTACGAGCAGTACTTC
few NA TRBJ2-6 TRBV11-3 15 CASSLGTPGANVLTF TGTGCCAGCAGCTTGGGGACACCTGGGGCCAACGTCCTGACTTTC
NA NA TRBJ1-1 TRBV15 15 CATAGAPTMNTEAFF TGTGCCACCGCCGGAGCTCCGACCATGAACACTGAAGCTTTCTTT